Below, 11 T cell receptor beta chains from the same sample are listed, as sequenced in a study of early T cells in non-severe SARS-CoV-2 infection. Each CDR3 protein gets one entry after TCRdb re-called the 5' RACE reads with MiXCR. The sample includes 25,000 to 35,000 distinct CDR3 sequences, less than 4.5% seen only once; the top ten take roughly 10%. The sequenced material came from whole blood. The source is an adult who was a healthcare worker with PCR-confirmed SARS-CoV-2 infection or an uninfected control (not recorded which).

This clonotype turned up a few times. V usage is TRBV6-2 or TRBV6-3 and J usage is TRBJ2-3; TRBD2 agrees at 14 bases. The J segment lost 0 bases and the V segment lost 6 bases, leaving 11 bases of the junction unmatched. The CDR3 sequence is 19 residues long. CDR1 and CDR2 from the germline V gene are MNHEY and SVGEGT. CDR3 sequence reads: CASSSGLAGGGTSTDTQYF. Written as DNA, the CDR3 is TGTGCCAGCAGCTCCGGACTAGCGGGAGGAGGGACTAGCACAGATACGCAGTATTTT.

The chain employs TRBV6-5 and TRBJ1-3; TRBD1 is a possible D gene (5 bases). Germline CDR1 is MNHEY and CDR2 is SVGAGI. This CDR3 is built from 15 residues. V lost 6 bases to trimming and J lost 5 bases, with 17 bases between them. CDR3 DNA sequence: TGTGCCAGCAGGCCCACGGGGCCAACAAGAAACACCATATATTTT. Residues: CASRPTGPTRNTIYF.

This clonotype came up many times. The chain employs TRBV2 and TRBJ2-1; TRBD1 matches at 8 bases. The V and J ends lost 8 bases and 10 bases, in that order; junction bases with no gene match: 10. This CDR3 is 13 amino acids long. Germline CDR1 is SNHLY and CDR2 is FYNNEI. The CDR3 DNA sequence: TGTGCCAGCCGGAGGCAGGGGGCTTTCGAGCAGTTCTTC. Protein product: CASRRQGAFEQFF.

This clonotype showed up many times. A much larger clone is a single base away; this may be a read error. The DNA of the CDR3 is TGTGCCAGCAGCCAAGAATCACTGAACACTGAAGTTTTCTTT. Translation: CASSQESLNTEVFF. V and J are TRBV3-1 and TRBJ1-1; D is undetermined. Germline CDR1 is LGHDT and CDR2 is YNNKEL (reference sequence). This CDR3 has 14 amino acids.

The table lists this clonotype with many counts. The CDR3 loop reads CASSPGLAGETQYF. CDR3 bases: TGTGCCAGCAGCCCGGGACTAGCGGGAGAGACCCAGTACTTC. The V gene is TRBV4-2, the J gene TRBJ2-5; 12 positions agree with TRBD2. With V trimmed by 4 bases and J by 4 bases, 1 base remained unmatched. This CDR3 region has 14 residues. Germline values: CDR1 LGHNA, CDR2 YNFKEQ.

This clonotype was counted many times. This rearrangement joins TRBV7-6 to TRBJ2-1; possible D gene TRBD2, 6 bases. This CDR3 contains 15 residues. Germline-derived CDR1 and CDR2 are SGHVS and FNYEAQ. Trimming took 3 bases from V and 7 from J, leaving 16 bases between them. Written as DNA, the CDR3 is TGTGCCAGCAGCTTGGAAGGGAGGAGTAGGAATGAGCAGTTCTTC. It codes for CASSLEGRSRNEQFF.

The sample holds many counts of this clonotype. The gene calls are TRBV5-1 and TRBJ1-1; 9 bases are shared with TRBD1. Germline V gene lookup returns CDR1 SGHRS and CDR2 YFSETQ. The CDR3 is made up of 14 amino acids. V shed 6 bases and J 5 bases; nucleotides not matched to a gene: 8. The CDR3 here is CASTDTGGSTEAFF. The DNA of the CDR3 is TGCGCCAGCACAGACACAGGGGGCTCGACTGAAGCTTTCTTT. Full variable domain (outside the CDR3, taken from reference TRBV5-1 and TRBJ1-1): KAGVTQTPRYLIKTRGQQVTLSCSPISGHRSVSWYQQTPGQGLQFLFEYFSETQRNKGNFPGRFSGRQFSNSRSEMNVSTLELGDSALYLCASTDTGGSTEAFFGQGTRLTVV.

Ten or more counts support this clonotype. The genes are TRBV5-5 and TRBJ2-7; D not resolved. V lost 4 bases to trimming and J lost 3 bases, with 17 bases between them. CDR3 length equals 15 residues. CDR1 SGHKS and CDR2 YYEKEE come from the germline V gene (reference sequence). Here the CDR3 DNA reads TGTGCCAGCAGCCCAAATTACGGCCGAATCTACGAGCAGTACTTC. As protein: CASSPNYGRIYEQYF.

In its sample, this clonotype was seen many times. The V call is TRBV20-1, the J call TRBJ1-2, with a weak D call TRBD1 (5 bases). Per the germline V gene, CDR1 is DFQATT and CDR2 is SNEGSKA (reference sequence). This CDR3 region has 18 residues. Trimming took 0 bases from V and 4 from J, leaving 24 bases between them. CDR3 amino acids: CSARDPQRSFQGVYGYTF. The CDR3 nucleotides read TGCAGTGCTAGAGATCCTCAGAGATCCTTCCAGGGCGTCTATGGCTACACCTTC.

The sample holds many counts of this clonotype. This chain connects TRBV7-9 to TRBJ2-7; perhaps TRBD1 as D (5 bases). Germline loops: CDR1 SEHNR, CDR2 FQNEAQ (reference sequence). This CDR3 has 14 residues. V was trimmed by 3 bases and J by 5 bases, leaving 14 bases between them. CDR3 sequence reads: CASSFQTERDEQYF. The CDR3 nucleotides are TGTGCCAGCAGCTTCCAGACAGAGCGCGACGAGCAGTACTTC.

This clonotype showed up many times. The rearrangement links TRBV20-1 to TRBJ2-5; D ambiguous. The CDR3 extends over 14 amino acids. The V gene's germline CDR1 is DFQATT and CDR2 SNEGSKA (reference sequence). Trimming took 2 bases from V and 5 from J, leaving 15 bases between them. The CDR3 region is CSARLGRPPETQYF. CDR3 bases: TGCAGTGCTAGACTAGGCAGACCTCCCGAGACCCAGTACTTC.